The rows below give T cell receptor beta chains drawn from one sample of a study of blood T cell repertoires in COVID-19. TCRdb keeps only in-frame clones here, not all; method: immunoSEQ multiplex PCR. Of about 150,000 clones detected, approximately 80% appear once; the ten largest clones hold roughly 3%. Sequenced sample: peripheral blood. The receptors were sampled from a woman aged 80 or over with acute or convalescent COVID-19. Each CDR3 is given with its conserved first and last residue. Each record gives: D gene, V gene, CDR3 protein. The D gene is left open where the match is weak.

>NA|TRBV21-1
CASSTSAADSGNTIYF
>NA|TRBV27
CASSLLGASTEAFF
>NA|TRBV18
CASSQRLGANTGELFF
>TRBD1|TRBV15
CATSKGTGGVEKLFF
>NA|TRBV11-2
CASNPGRGHYNEQFF
>NA|TRBV4-1
CASRQNRDANYGYTF
>NA|TRBV7-2
CASSKGVLNTGELFF
>NA|TRBV7-2
CASSRQGRGGETQYF
>TRBD1|TRBV6-2/TRBV6-3
CASSLRQGKDGGYTF
>NA|TRBV28
CASSSGQTSINTGELFF
>NA|TRBV18
CASSLGQGDSPLHF
>TRBD1|TRBV9
CASSVADRNNEQFF
>NA|TRBV5-1
CASSLAYRGGNEQFF
>TRBD1|TRBV27
CASRPGTGGTELNTEAFF
>NA|TRBV30
CAWSSDYTIYF
>TRBD1|TRBV6-6
CASSPRQGAYNEQFF
>NA|TRBV13
CASSQDSSSYNSPLHF
>NA|TRBV20-1
CSARRDYGYTF
>NA|TRBV7-2
CASSLGGRYTDTQYF
>NA|TRBV10-3
CAISKRDGGNTEAFF
>TRBD1|TRBV7-3
CASSSIPNPPIPGTGLREKLFF
>TRBD1|TRBV18
CASSGQGTNEKLFF
>TRBD2|TRBV6-5
CASRSGLAGGQTQYF
>NA|TRBV29-1
CSVEGQQVGSTEAFF
>TRBD2|TRBV5-1
CASSPKRGGNEQFF
>NA|TRBV5-1
CASSLDGVADNQPQHF
>TRBD1|TRBV19
CASSIRDRGREKGLHRFEAFF
>NA|TRBV7-9
CASSLAYTGELFF
>NA|TRBV12-3/TRBV12-4
CASSHDIYEQYF
>TRBD1|TRBV4-1
CASSQEGYRDRGRGYTF
>TRBD1|TRBV3-1/TRBV3-2
CASSQVGQGNTEAFF
>NA|TRBV21-1
CASSSVPGHHNTEAFF
>TRBD2|TRBV10-1
CASSTSGGPGTQYF
>TRBD1|TRBV11-2
CASSVRQGPSYEQYF
>NA|TRBV7-3
CASSLGSTGELFF
>TRBD1|TRBV4-2
CASSPLRDRVSPLHF
>NA|TRBV6-5
CASSYRQGTVNSPLHF
>TRBD1|TRBV7-9
CASSKGTGPRLAGELFF
>NA|TRBV7-8
CASSLGPGEAFF
>NA|TRBV9
CASSVVGLMNTEAFF
>NA|TRBV6-1
CASSEWQYQETQYF
>TRBD2|TRBV12-5
CATGGDFNEQFF
>NA|TRBV6-2/TRBV6-3
CASSYTKGVLNQPQHF
>TRBD1|TRBV2
CASNRQGLQPQHF
>NA|TRBV5-4
CASSLVSQETQYF
>NA|TRBV20-1
CSADRQKLFF
>NA|TRBV19
CASSSVTATNYGYTF
>TRBD1|TRBV18
CASSPGQGDSPLHF
>NA|TRBV18
CASSPLRDFEAFF
>TRBD1|TRBV19
CASTRDSSSYEQYF
>TRBD1|TRBV7-2
CAGGTGYRDTQYF
>TRBD1|TRBV4-2
CASSLIQGASSYEQYF
>TRBD1|TRBV19
CASSGQGPEQFF
>NA|TRBV28
CASSLGGVRYEQYF